These 13 T cell receptor beta chains were all obtained from the same sample, sequenced in a study of blood T cell repertoires in COVID-19 (dated by TCRdb to 2019 to 2021). Library preparation used the immunoSEQ multiplex PCR assay. TCRdb carries this immuneACCESS record with in-frame sequences only. Its versions omit some clonotypes, under half of them owing to an unresolved V gene in the studies checked, with the rest unexplained. This sample gives approximately 440,000 clones in total; around 91% of them show up just once. The top ten clonotypes cover about 0.6% of the sample. Sequences were obtained from PBMCs or T cells enriched from blood (not recorded which). The receptors stem from a man aged 18 to 29 who had recovered from COVID-19.

The rearrangement links TRBV19 to TRBJ1-1; perhaps TRBD1 as D (6 bases). This CDR3 is built from 15 residues. The V end lost 3 bases, the J end lost 6 bases, and 17 bases lay between the germline ends. Germline lookup yields CDR1 LNHDA and CDR2 SQIVND (reference sequence). CDR3 DNA sequence: TGTGCCAGTAGTATCATCCCGTGGGGGGGCCCTGAAGCTTTCTTT. Amino acid sequence: CASSIIPWGGPEAFF.

The rearrangement uses TRBV7-9 and TRBJ1-1; 7 bases match TRBD1. V trimming: 4 bases; J trimming: 0 bases; junction bases outside the gene matches: 8. Germline V gives CDR1 SEHNR, CDR2 FQNEAQ (reference sequence). This CDR3 is 16 amino acids long. The CDR3 DNA follows: TGTGCCAGCAGCTCTAATTGGGACAGCTTGAACACTGAAGCTTTCTTT. Translating it yields CASSSNWDSLNTEAFF.

The genes are TRBV15 and TRBJ1-4, with 9 nucleotides matching TRBD1. V trimming: 9 bases; J trimming: 4 bases; junction bases outside the gene matches: 6. The CDR3 length is 14 residues. Germline V lookup: CDR1 LNHNV, CDR2 YYDKDF (reference sequence). The CDR3 nucleotides are TGTGCCACTTCCGGGACAGGGATTAATGAAAAACTGTTTTTT. Translating it yields CATSGTGINEKLFF.

The chain uses TRBV5-1 and TRBJ1-5, with D maybe TRBD1 (5 bases). The CDR3 spans 14 residues. The V end lost 0 bases, the J end lost 2 bases, and 6 bases lay between the germline ends. Germline V lookup: CDR1 SGHRS, CDR2 YFSETQ. In DNA, the CDR3 is TGCGCCAGCAGCTTGGCAGGGCGCAATCAGCCCCAGCATTTT. Encoded protein: CASSLAGRNQPQHF.

The chain combines TRBV9 with TRBJ1-4; 7 bases fit TRBD1. This CDR3 spans 15 amino acids. Germline V lookup: CDR1 SGDLS, CDR2 YYNGEE. With 0 bases clipped from V and 4 bases from J, the junction kept 3 bases outside the gene matches. The CDR3 DNA follows: TGTGCCAGCAGCGTAGCGGGACAGCTTAATGAAAAACTGTTTTTT. This sequence encodes CASSVAGQLNEKLFF.

The rearrangement links TRBV27 to TRBJ2-1; D call uncertain. The germline gives CDR1 MNHEY, CDR2 SMNVEV (reference sequence). CDR3 length: 16 residues. Trimming shortened V by 0 bases and J by 8 bases, and 17 bases separated the two germline ends. The CDR3 loop is CASSLSSIGGMHEQFF. The DNA for the CDR3 is TGTGCCAGCAGTTTATCCTCGATCGGTGGTATGCATGAGCAGTTCTTC.

The CDR3 is CAISEEGQTYGYTF. CDR3 DNA: TGTGCCATCAGCGAAGAGGGACAAACATATGGCTACACCTTC. The chain recombines TRBV10-3 with TRBJ1-2; TRBD1 might be the D (6 bases). The V end lost 6 bases, the J end lost 5 bases, and 16 bases lay between the germline ends. CDR1 and CDR2 (germline): ENHRY, SYGVKD. The CDR3 spans 14 residues.

The chain has TRBV2 and TRBJ1-2; 8 nucleotides align to TRBD1. V lost 6 bases, J lost 7 bases, and 7 bases stayed unmatched. CDR3 length equals 13 residues. CDR1 and CDR2 from the germline V gene are SNHLY and FYNNEI. CDR3 in amino acids: CASRDRDIFGYTF. In DNA, the CDR3 is TGTGCCAGCAGGGACAGGGATATCTTTGGCTACACCTTC. Drawing the rest from reference TRBV2 and TRBJ1-2, the complete variable domain is EPEVTQTPSHQVTQMGQEVILRCVPISNHLYFYWYRQILGQKVEFLVSFYNNEISEKSEIFDDQFSVERPDGSNFTLKIRSTKLEDSAMYFCASRDRDIFGYTFGSGTRLTVV.

The V gene is TRBV7-8, the J gene TRBJ1-2; possible D gene TRBD1, 5 bases. CDR1 and CDR2 (germline): SGHVS, FQNEAQ. The CDR3 runs to 14 residues. V dropped 3 bases and J dropped 6 bases, with 14 bases sitting between them. The CDR3 DNA reads as TGTGCCAGCAGCTTTGGCGCGGGACGGGATGGCTACACCTTC. Translating it yields CASSFGAGRDGYTF.

CDR3 region: CASSVEGEGSPLHF. In DNA form, the CDR3 reads TGTGCCAGCAGCGTAGAAGGTGAGGGTTCACCCCTCCACTTT. The rearrangement joins TRBV9 to TRBJ1-6; D not certain. This CDR3 has 14 residues. Trimming left V 0 bases short and J 9 bases short, with 10 bases between. Germline CDR1 is SGDLS and CDR2 is YYNGEE. Combining the CDR3 with reference TRBV9 and TRBJ1-6 gives the whole variable domain DSGVTQTPKHLITATGQRVTLRCSPRSGDLSVYWYQQSLDQGLQFLIQYYNGEERAKGNILERFSAQQFPDLHSELNLSSLELGDSALYFCASSVEGEGSPLHFGNGTRLTVT.

The chain joins TRBV7-9 to TRBJ2-1, with 10 nucleotides matching TRBD2. The CDR3 runs 17 residues. J was trimmed by 3 bases and V by 1 base; bases with no gene match: 6. From germline, CDR1 is SEHNR and CDR2 FQNEAQ (reference sequence). In nucleotides, the CDR3 is TGTGCCAGCAGCTTAGGCCTAGCGGGGGCCTACTACAATGAGCAGTTCTTC. Residues: CASSLGLAGAYYNEQFF.

This clone was picked up a small number of times. The chain is built from TRBV5-1 and TRBJ2-7, with unresolved D. CDR1 is SGHRS, CDR2 YFSETQ, per germline. V was cut by 0 bases and J by 6 bases, with 13 bases left in between. The CDR3 has 14 residues. The CDR3 sequence is CASSLAQPQGEQYF. For the CDR3, the DNA is TGCGCCAGCAGCTTGGCACAGCCCCAAGGCGAGCAGTACTTC.

The rearrangement uses TRBV28 and TRBJ1-1; D unresolved. There are 11 residues in the CDR3. V lost 4 bases and J 12 bases, leaving 12 bases between the germline ends. Germline CDR1 is MDHEN and CDR2 is SYDVKM. The CDR3 spells CASSYSKLTFF. CDR3 DNA: TGTGCCAGCAGTTACTCCAAGCTCACTTTCTTT.